A single sample gave rise to the 21 T cell receptor beta chains below, sequenced in a study of blood T cell repertoires in COVID-19. Data came from immunoSEQ multiplex PCR; TCRdb stores just in-frame clones and leaves some out. This repertoire shows 200,000 to 250,000 clones, 85% found once; its top ten account for approximately 5.1%. The sequencing sample was made of peripheral blood. The receptors derive from a man aged 50 or older with COVID-19, enrolled during active disease.

This chain links TRBV30 with TRBJ2-1, with D maybe TRBD1 (6 bases). CDR1 is GTSNPN and CDR2 is SVGIG in the germline V gene (reference sequence). V was clipped by 3 bases and J by 4 bases, with 19 bases between them. The CDR3 totals 16 residues. Here the CDR3 DNA reads TGTGCCTGGAGAAAGACAGGTCCAATTCGTTACAATGAGCAGTTCTTC. Translating gives CAWRKTGPIRYNEQFF.

This clone was detected only once. The V call is TRBV5-4, the J call TRBJ2-1, with 10 bases aligning to TRBD2. Trimming cost V 0 bases and J 7 bases; bases outside gene matches: 7. The CDR3 has 16 residues. Germline loops: CDR1 SGHNT, CDR2 YYREEE (reference sequence). The CDR3 sequence: CASSLAAGGPGNEQFF. The CDR3 DNA reads TGTGCCAGCAGCTTGGCAGCGGGGGGGCCAGGGAATGAGCAGTTCTTC.

This clone has more than one count but fewer than ten. This rearrangement joins TRBV4-3 to TRBJ2-3; 9 bases match TRBD2. CDR3 length: 19 residues. The trim removed 0 bases at V and 0 bases at J, leaving 10 bases unmatched. CDR1 is LGHNA and CDR2 is YSLEER in the germline V gene. The CDR3 spells CASSQDLSGGISSTDTQYF. CDR3 sequence (DNA): TGCGCCAGCAGCCAAGATTTGAGCGGGGGGATATCTAGCACAGATACGCAGTATTTT.

This clone was detected a few times. The chain joins TRBV28 to TRBJ1-3; D not resolved. Germline assignment: CDR1 MDHEN and CDR2 SYDVKM. Trimming removed 5 bases from V and 0 bases from J, with 11 bases in between. The CDR3 runs to 15 residues. The CDR3 loop reads CASSLGLNSGNTIYF. The CDR3 DNA sequence: TGTGCCAGCAGTCTAGGACTGAACTCTGGAAACACCATATATTTT. The entire variable domain, with the rest obtained from reference TRBV28 and TRBJ1-3, is as follows: DVKVTQSSRYLVKRTGEKVFLECVQDMDHENMFWYRQDPGLGLRLIYFSYDVKMKEKGDIPEGYSVSREKKERFSLILESASTNQTSMYLCASSLGLNSGNTIYFGEGSWLTVV.

Here the CDR3 reads CASSYTGGVGKNIQYF. DNA of the CDR3: TGTGCCAGCAGCTACACAGGGGGCGTCGGCAAAAACATTCAGTACTTC. The rearrangement links TRBV6-5 to TRBJ2-4, with 9 bases identical to TRBD1. Germline V gene sequence: CDR1 MNHEY, CDR2 SVGAGI. This CDR3 has 16 residues. V lost 6 bases, J lost 3 bases, and 9 bases stayed unmatched.

The V call is TRBV19, the J call TRBJ2-7, with 10 nucleotides matching TRBD1. The V gene's germline CDR1 is LNHDA and CDR2 SQIVND (reference sequence). Trimming took 6 bases from V and 4 from J; bases not matched to a gene: 6. The CDR3 length is 14 residues. The CDR3 nucleotides read TGTGCCAGTAGGGAGGGGACAGGGGTTTACGAGCAGTACTTC. Its translation: CASREGTGVYEQYF. Based on the CDR3 plus reference TRBV19 and TRBJ2-7, the full variable domain is DGGITQSPKYLFRKEGQNVTLSCEQNLNHDAMYWYRQDPGQGLRLIYYSQIVNDFQKGDIAEGYSVSREKKESFPLTVTSAQKNPTAFYLCASREGTGVYEQYFGPGTRLTVT.

The chain joins TRBV28 to TRBJ2-1; maybe TRBD2 (7 bases). The CDR3 length is 15 residues. Germline CDR1 reads MDHEN; CDR2 reads SYDVKM. The ends were cut back, 5 bases at V and 9 bases at J, with 20 bases in the middle. The CDR3 sequence is CASSEGGGGAAEQFF. The CDR3 coding sequence is TGTGCCAGCAGTGAAGGTGGAGGGGGGGCCGCTGAGCAGTTCTTC.

The chain uses TRBV18 and TRBJ1-2; D perhaps matches TRBD1 (6 bases). Trimming removed 3 bases at V and 8 bases at J, with 19 bases between. This CDR3 comprises 15 residues. The V gene's germline CDR1 is KGHSH and CDR2 LQKENI. CDR3 DNA: TGTGCCAGCTCACCTCTCGGGGGGGGCGCAGACGGCTACACCTTC. Translation: CASSPLGGGADGYTF.

This clone has only one observation. This chain joins TRBV5-1 and TRBJ2-2; possibly TRBD2 for D (6 bases). The V end lost 1 base, the J end lost 4 bases, and 14 bases lay between the germline ends. Per the germline V gene, CDR1 is SGHRS and CDR2 is YFSETQ. The CDR3 contains 16 residues. CDR3 sequence: CASSLTSGEGTGELFF. The CDR3 DNA is TGCGCCAGCAGCTTGACCTCGGGGGAAGGCACCGGGGAGCTGTTTTTT.

In DNA form, the CDR3 reads TGCGCCAGCAGCCAGGGACTAGCGGGGGGCCGGGCCCAGTTCTTC. Translated, it gives CASSQGLAGGRAQFF. The V and J genes are TRBV4-1 and TRBJ2-1, with TRBD2 identical over 15 bases. Germline V lookup: CDR1 MGHRA, CDR2 YSYEKL. The CDR3 contains 15 residues. V lost 3 bases and J lost 13; bases outside the gene matches: 7.

The V call is TRBV3-1 (or the pseudogene TRBV3-2), the J call TRBJ1-1, with TRBD1 identical over 7 bases. The germline V gene encodes CDR1 LGHDT and CDR2 YNNKEL (reference sequence). The CDR3 is 13 amino acids. After removal of 10 bases from V and 5 bases from J, the junction contained 10 bases not matched to a gene. The CDR3: CATRRGRGTEAFF. The CDR3 DNA reads TGTGCCACCCGGAGGGGGCGCGGGACTGAAGCTTTCTTT.

This chain links TRBV7-2 with TRBJ1-6; D might be TRBD1 (5 bases). The V gene's germline CDR1 is SGHTA and CDR2 FQGNSA. The CDR3 is 15 residues long. The ends were cut back, 6 bases at V and 0 bases at J, with 9 bases in the middle. The CDR3 protein is CASRTDSSYNSPLHF. In DNA form, the CDR3 reads TGTGCCAGCAGAACCGACAGCTCCTATAATTCACCCCTCCACTTT.

The chain joins TRBV7-9 to TRBJ2-5, with TRBD2 matching over 9 bases. The V and J ends lost 5 bases and 6 bases, in that order; junction bases with no gene match: 7. This CDR3 is 14 amino acids long. Germline CDR1 is SEHNR and CDR2 is FQNEAQ (reference sequence). As DNA, the CDR3 is TGTGCCAGCAGCCCTAGCGGGGCCCCTCAGACCCAGTACTTC. Protein sequence: CASSPSGAPQTQYF.

V usage is TRBV5-1 and J usage is TRBJ1-1, with 11 bases matching TRBD1. The V and J ends lost 5 bases and 5 bases, in that order; junction bases with no gene match: 8. CDR1 and CDR2 from the germline V gene are SGHRS and YFSETQ. CDR3 length: 15 amino acids. CDR3 loop: CASSQTGTGGTEAFF. Here the CDR3 DNA reads TGCGCCAGCAGTCAAACCGGGACAGGGGGAACTGAAGCTTTCTTT.

The chain uses TRBV27 and TRBJ1-5, with 7 bases that match TRBD1. CDR1 MNHEY and CDR2 SMNVEV come from the germline V gene (reference sequence). After removal of 5 bases from V and 2 bases from J, the junction contained 6 bases not matched to a gene. The CDR3 is made up of 15 amino acids. CDR3 nucleotide sequence: TGTGCCAGCAGTCCCCAGGGGGAAGGCAATCAGCCCCAGCATTTT. Residues: CASSPQGEGNQPQHF.

This clone was seen only once. This chain uses TRBV9 with TRBJ1-4; D remains unclear. V dropped 5 bases and J dropped 10 bases, with 12 bases sitting between them. CDR3 length equals 12 residues. CDR1 SGDLS and CDR2 YYNGEE come from the germline V gene. The chain's CDR3 is CASSSDRGKLFF. CDR3 nucleotides: TGTGCCAGCAGTTCGGACCGGGGAAAACTGTTTTTT.

The chain uses TRBV11-2 and TRBJ2-1, with unresolved D. The CDR3 has 16 amino acids. V lost 1 base and J 3 bases, leaving 13 bases between the germline ends. Germline V gene data show CDR1 as SGHAT and CDR2 as FQNNGV. The DNA for the CDR3 is TGTGCCAGCAGCTTAGCGAGCGTCGGCGTCTACAATGAGCAGTTCTTC. Protein sequence: CASSLASVGVYNEQFF.

This clone was seen a handful of times. V usage is TRBV4-3 and J usage is TRBJ2-1, with TRBD2 matching 8 bases. This CDR3 region has 14 residues. Trimming cost V 4 bases and J 3 bases; bases outside gene matches: 2. The V gene's germline CDR1 is LGHNA and CDR2 YSLEER. As DNA, the CDR3 is TGCGCCAGCAGCCGGAGCGGGGGCTACAATGAGCAGTTCTTC. This translates into CASSRSGGYNEQFF.

The chain is built from TRBV28 and TRBJ1-5; 8 bases map to TRBD1. Trimming took 6 bases from V and 4 from J; bases not matched to a gene: 5. Germline CDR1 reads MDHEN; CDR2 reads SYDVKM. This CDR3 has 14 amino acids. CDR3 sequence (DNA): TGTGCCAGCAGCCCAGGGGGCAGGAATCAGCCCCAGCATTTT. Translating gives CASSPGGRNQPQHF.

The rearrangement links TRBV5-4 to TRBJ2-3; the D gene is possibly TRBD2 (7 bases). Trimming removed 0 bases at V and 3 bases at J, with 14 bases between. The CDR3 length is 16 residues. CDR1 is SGHNT, CDR2 YYREEE, per germline (reference sequence). CDR3: CASSLAAGADTDTQYF. The CDR3 coding sequence is TGTGCCAGCAGCTTGGCGGCGGGGGCCGATACAGATACGCAGTATTTT.

CDR3 sequence reads: CASSPRVSGVQDTGELFF. For the CDR3, the DNA is TGTGCCAGCTCACCAAGGGTTTCGGGGGTCCAGGACACCGGGGAGCTGTTTTTT. The chain combines TRBV18 with TRBJ2-2; perhaps TRBD2 as D (6 bases). The germline V gene encodes CDR1 KGHSH and CDR2 LQKENI. The germline V and J ends were trimmed by 2 bases and 3 bases, with 19 bases remaining between them. This CDR3 contains 18 residues.